This is a list of T cell receptor beta chains from one sample in a study of T cell responses to AZD1222 COVID-19 vaccine. TCRdb's table, derived via immunoSEQ multiplex PCR, lists solely in-frame clones and lacks some. Of tens of thousands of clones listed, about 83% are singletons. Specimen: peripheral blood, collected 28 days after the second AZD1222 dose. Receptor source: an adult who received the AZD1222 COVID-19 vaccine. The CDR3 runs from the conserved cysteine through the conserved F or W. D genes are given only for firm matches. Clone size is given for some rows only: seen once, a few or many times, or a class if the clone is expanded.

TRBJ1-2 NA TRBV27 once TGTGCCAGCACTTCTTGGAGGAGCGGGTTCCACTATGGCTACACCTTC CASTSWRSGFHYGYTF
TRBJ1-1 TRBD1 TRBV5-1 NA TGCGCCAGCAGGACCCAGGGGGACACTGAAGCTTTCTTT CASRTQGDTEAFF
TRBJ2-5 NA TRBV27 NA TGTGCCAGCAGTCCCATGAGGTCACCCGTCCAAGAGACCCAGTACTTC CASSPMRSPVQETQYF
TRBJ1-5 NA TRBV6-2/TRBV6-3 NA TGTGCCAGCAGTTACCCGGGGGGCAATCAGCCCCAGCATTTT CASSYPGGNQPQHF
TRBJ1-1 NA TRBV27 once TGTGCCAGCAACCGTGGGGGGAACACTGAAGCTTTCTTT CASNRGGNTEAFF
TRBJ1-2 NA TRBV19 NA TGTGCCAGTAGTATAGTTTCAGGGGTGGATGGCTACACCTTC CASSIVSGVDGYTF
TRBJ1-3 NA TRBV19 NA TGTGCCAGTAGTCTTCTGAGCTCTGGAAACACCATATATTTT CASSLLSSGNTIYF
TRBJ2-7 NA TRBV4-3 NA TGCGCCAGCAGCTTACAGACAAGGACAAACGAGCAGTACTTC CASSLQTRTNEQYF
TRBJ2-7 TRBD2 TRBV3-1/TRBV3-2 NA TGTGCCAGCAGCCGTGGGGGGGGTCTCTATGAGCAGTACTTC CASSRGGGLYEQYF
TRBJ2-7 NA TRBV12-3/TRBV12-4 NA TGTGCCAGCAGGAGACAGGGGCGGGGGCAGCAGTACTTC CASRRQGRGQQYF
TRBJ2-1 NA TRBV3-1/TRBV3-2 NA TGTGCCAGCAGCCAAGATTTGGATGAGCAGTTCTTC CASSQDLDEQFF
TRBJ1-2 NA TRBV3-1/TRBV3-2 NA TGTGCCAGCGGGCCCGGCGGGTCCCTTTCGTATGGCTACACCTTC CASGPGGSLSYGYTF
TRBJ1-6 NA TRBV27 NA TGTGCCAGCAGGGACGGGTCGCCTCATAATTCACCCCTCCACTTT CASRDGSPHNSPLHF
TRBJ1-1 TRBD1 TRBV10-3 NA TGTGCCATCAGGTCCGGGACAGGGGAAACTTTGAACACTGAAGCTTTCTTT CAIRSGTGETLNTEAFF
TRBJ2-3 TRBD2 TRBV20-1 NA TGCAGTGTTAGTACGGGGGGGCCCAGCGGTATTACGCAGTATTTT CSVSTGGPSGITQYF
TRBJ1-1 NA TRBV6-2/TRBV6-3 NA TGTGCCAGCAACCCCTGGGGGGGGAACACTGAAGCTTTCTTT CASNPWGGNTEAFF
TRBJ2-7 TRBD2 TRBV18 NA TGTGCCAGCTCACCTTCGGGAGGGACCTACGAGCAGTACTTC CASSPSGGTYEQYF
TRBJ1-6 NA TRBV6-6 NA TGTGCCAGCAGCCCCTGGGCGGGGAATTCACCCCTCCACTTT CASSPWAGNSPLHF
TRBJ2-7 NA TRBV6-2/TRBV6-3 NA TGTGCCAGCAGTTTCGTTCGCAACAGGGGAGGGAATGACGAGCAGTACTTC CASSFVRNRGGNDEQYF
TRBJ2-6 TRBD1 TRBV6-5 NA TGTGCCAGCAGGGGACAGGGGGCTGGGGCCAACGTCCTGACTTTC CASRGQGAGANVLTF
TRBJ1-2 NA TRBV27 NA TGTGCCAGCAGGGGGGCTGAGATCTATGGCTACACCTTC CASRGAEIYGYTF
TRBJ1-4 TRBD1 TRBV9 NA TGTGCCAGCAGCGCAGGGGGCGAAAAACTGTTTTTT CASSAGGEKLFF
TRBJ1-6 NA TRBV5-4 NA TGTGCCAGCAGCTTGGCGGGGGTTACGAGATCACCCCTCCACTTT CASSLAGVTRSPLHF
TRBJ2-1 TRBD2 TRBV7-3 NA TGTGCCAGCAGCCTTGGGACTAGCGGGGGCCCGGGTCGCAATGAGCAGTTCTTC CASSLGTSGGPGRNEQFF
TRBJ2-2 NA TRBV6-5 NA TGTGCCAGCTGGGCAGGGGAGCTGTTTTTT CASWAGELFF
TRBJ2-5 NA TRBV6-2/TRBV6-3 NA TGTGCCAGCAGTTACCGTTTCGATCTGTGGGTAGTTGCCCCCAAACAAGAGACCCAGTACTTC CASSYRFDLWVVAPKQETQYF
TRBJ1-2 NA TRBV6-5 NA TGTGCCAGCAGTTACGTCGTCAGGGCCAACTATGGCTACACCTTC CASSYVVRANYGYTF
TRBJ1-6 TRBD1 TRBV6-5 NA TGTGCCAGCAGTTACCCGGGACAGGGGAATTCACCCCTCCACTTT CASSYPGQGNSPLHF
TRBJ1-5 NA TRBV19 NA TGTGCCACCAGTAGTTTAATGACACCTTATAGCAATCAGCCCCAGCATTTT CATSSLMTPYSNQPQHF
TRBJ2-7 NA TRBV7-8 NA TGTGCCAGCAGCTTAGGGTCCTACGAGCAGTACTTC CASSLGSYEQYF
TRBJ2-7 NA TRBV7-9 NA TGTGCCAGCAGCCTCCTCCAAACAGGGTCCTACGAGCAGTACTTC CASSLLQTGSYEQYF
TRBJ2-3 TRBD1 TRBV7-8 NA TGTGCCAGCAGCTTAGGCCGGGACAGTCTGGGTGGCACAGATACGCAGTATTTT CASSLGRDSLGGTDTQYF
TRBJ2-7 NA TRBV19 NA TGTGCCAGTAGGGACGGGCTGGAGGCCTACGAGCAGTACTTC CASRDGLEAYEQYF
TRBJ2-7 TRBD1 TRBV24-1 NA TGTGCCACCAGTGACCCCCCGGACAGGCGGTGGTACTTC CATSDPPDRRWYF
TRBJ2-7 TRBD1 TRBV2 NA TGTGCCAGCAGTACCTCCGGGACAGACCCCTACGAGCAGTACTTC CASSTSGTDPYEQYF
TRBJ1-3 NA TRBV7-2 NA TGTGCCAGCACCCTCTTTTGGGCGTCTGGAAACACCATATATTTT CASTLFWASGNTIYF
TRBJ2-5 NA TRBV29-1 NA TGCAGCGCCAAAGAACAGGTGAACCAAGAGACCCAGTACTTC CSAKEQVNQETQYF
TRBJ2-1 NA TRBV5-1 NA TGCGCCAGCAGCCACGCCAACAGTCACTCCTACAATGAGCAGTTCTTC CASSHANSHSYNEQFF
TRBJ2-1 NA TRBV11-2 NA TGTGCCAGCAGCGCCCGACTAGAGAACAATGAGCAGTTCTTC CASSARLENNEQFF
TRBJ1-2 NA TRBV7-3 NA TGTGCCAGCAGCCCCGGGACTAACTATGGCTACACCTTC CASSPGTNYGYTF
TRBJ2-3 TRBD2 TRBV4-2 NA TGTGCCAGCAGCCCGCAAACCGGGACTAGCGGGGCCGGCACAGATACGCAGTATTTT CASSPQTGTSGAGTDTQYF
TRBJ2-7 NA TRBV5-1 NA TGCGCCAGCAGCTTCTCATACGAGCAGTACTTC CASSFSYEQYF
TRBJ1-1 NA TRBV19 once TGTGCCAGTAGTATAGACAGTGAGATGAACACTGAAGCTTTCTTT CASSIDSEMNTEAFF
TRBJ2-1 TRBD1 TRBV6-2/TRBV6-3 NA TGTGCCAGCAGTTCCCCGGGACAGGGGGCGGGTGAGCAGTTCTTC CASSSPGQGAGEQFF
TRBJ1-1 NA TRBV29-1 NA TGCAGCGCACGACAGGTCCTGGGGGACACTGAAGCTTTCTTT CSARQVLGDTEAFF
TRBJ2-5 TRBD1 TRBV27 NA TGTGCCAGCAGTCCCGACAGGGTCTCAGGGGCCCAGTACTTC CASSPDRVSGAQYF